Listed below are T cell receptor beta chains from one sample, sequenced in a study of blood T cell repertoires in COVID-19. The assay was immunoSEQ multiplex PCR, and TCRdb's table has in-frame clones only and misses some. Of around 340,000 clones detected, roughly 86% appear once; the ten largest clones hold 0.85% to 1.3%. Sequenced: PBMCs or T cells enriched from blood (not recorded which). The origin of the receptors is a woman younger than 45 who had been exposed to COVID-19. Each CDR3 is given with its conserved first and last residue. The order of the fields is CDR3 length, V gene, clone size, D gene, J gene, CDR3 DNA, CDR3 protein. A D gene is named only where the DNA matches it firmly. A clone size is listed for some rows: how often the clone was seen (once, few, many), or a class if it is expanded.

19	TRBV7-2	-	TRBD2	TRBJ2-1	TGTGCCAGCAGCCATAGGGGACTAGCGGGTCTCTTCCGCGGGGGTGAGCAGTTCTTC	CASSHRGLAGLFRGGEQFF
15	TRBV28	-	-	TRBJ2-5	TGTGCCAGCAGTTCTCCGGCGGGTAAACAAGAGACCCAGTACTTC	CASSSPAGKQETQYF
17	TRBV10-3	-	TRBD1	TRBJ1-1	TGTGCCATCAGTGATAGTGCCGGACAGGGACAGCTTGCTGAAGCTTTCTTT	CAISDSAGQGQLAEAFF
15	TRBV7-9	-	-	TRBJ2-5	TGTGCCAGCAGCCCAAGGGGGGGGGTCCAAGAGACCCAGTACTTC	CASSPRGGVQETQYF
16	TRBV9	-	-	TRBJ1-3	TGTGCCAGCAGCGTAACCACAGGGCGTACTGGAAACACCATATATTTT	CASSVTTGRTGNTIYF
15	TRBV7-8	few	TRBD2	TRBJ2-1	TGTGCCAGCAGCCTGATTGGGGGACTAGCGGGAGAGCAGTTCTTC	CASSLIGGLAGEQFF
16	TRBV28	-	TRBD2	TRBJ2-3	TGTGCCAGCAGTTTTCGGGGACGGGAGGAGATAGATACGCAGTATTTT	CASSFRGREEIDTQYF
15	TRBV13	-	-	TRBJ2-5	TGTGCCAGCAGCCTAGGGCAGGGCCACCAAGAGACCCAGTACTTC	CASSLGQGHQETQYF
16	TRBV27	few	-	TRBJ1-6	TGTGCCAGCAAGGAAGGCACAGGGCCCTATAATTCACCCCTCCACTTT	CASKEGTGPYNSPLHF
13	TRBV18	once	TRBD1	TRBJ2-7	TGTGCCAGCTCACATGAACAGGGGTACGAGCAGTACTTC	CASSHEQGYEQYF
16	TRBV7-9	-	TRBD1	TRBJ2-1	TGTGCCAGCAGCTTCGAGACAGGGCTTCGGCGGCGTGAGCAGTTCTTC	CASSFETGLRRREQFF
15	TRBV19	-	TRBD1	TRBJ2-7	TGTGCCAGTAGTCCTCCGGGACAGACGAACTACGAGCAGTACTTC	CASSPPGQTNYEQYF
13	TRBV9	-	TRBD2	TRBJ2-1	TGTGCCAGCAGCGTCCGTCTAGCGGATGAGCAGTTCTTC	CASSVRLADEQFF
15	TRBV6-1	-	-	TRBJ2-7	TGTGCCAGCAGTGAACTAGCGTTTAGCTCCTACGAGCAGTACTTC	CASSELAFSSYEQYF
13	TRBV12-3/TRBV12-4	-	TRBD1	TRBJ2-7	TGTGCCATCGAGACAGGGGGCTATTACGAGCAGTACTTC	CAIETGGYYEQYF
14	TRBV28	-	-	TRBJ1-5	TGTGCCAGCTTAGACAGGTATAGCAATCAGCCCCAGCATTTT	CASLDRYSNQPQHF
13	TRBV15	-	-	TRBJ2-3	TGTGCCACCAGCAGACCACCAGGGGATACGCAGTATTTT	CATSRPPGDTQYF
14	TRBV28	-	TRBD2	TRBJ2-1	TGTGCCAGCAGGCTAGCGGGAGCCCACAATGAGCAGTTCTTC	CASRLAGAHNEQFF
11	TRBV6-6	-	-	TRBJ2-1	TGTGCCAGCACTAAGGGGGTGGGGGTGTTCTTC	CASTKGVGVFF
15	TRBV5-1	-	TRBD1	TRBJ1-1	TGCGCCAGCCATCGGACAGGGGAGGTAAACACTGAAGCTTTCTTT	CASHRTGEVNTEAFF
13	TRBV7-8	-	TRBD1	TRBJ2-5	TGTGCCAGCAGCGCGGACAGGGCAAAGACCCAGTACTTC	CASSADRAKTQYF
14	TRBV5-1	-	-	TRBJ1-3	TGCGCCAGCAACCCGAGCGGATCTGGAAACACCATATATTTT	CASNPSGSGNTIYF
15	TRBV20-1	-	-	TRBJ2-4	TGCAGTGCTATTGATCCTTCAGTTGCCAAAAACATTCAGTACTTC	CSAIDPSVAKNIQYF
14	TRBV25-1	-	TRBD1	TRBJ1-1	TGTGCCAGCAGTGAGAGAGGGGGCGGGACTGAAGCTTTCTTT	CASSERGGGTEAFF
15	TRBV29-1	-	TRBD2	TRBJ2-2	TGCAGCGTTGCGGGACTAGCGGTGAACACCGGGGAGCTGTTTTTT	CSVAGLAVNTGELFF
15	TRBV6-1	once	-	TRBJ1-6	TGTGCCAGCAGTGAAGCAAAGGGAGGTAACTCACCCCTCCACTTT	CASSEAKGGNSPLHF
14	TRBV6-5	-	-	TRBJ2-7	TGTGCCAGCAGTTACATAGGACAGAATTACGAGCAGTACTTC	CASSYIGQNYEQYF
18	TRBV11-3	-	TRBD1	TRBJ1-2	TGTGCCAGCAGCTTAGATTCCGCAGGGGACAGGGGTAACTATGGCTACACCTTC	CASSLDSAGDRGNYGYTF
16	TRBV7-3	-	TRBD2	TRBJ2-1	TGTGCCAGCAGCTTAAGCCTAGCGGGAGGGTACAATGAGCAGTTCTTC	CASSLSLAGGYNEQFF
15	TRBV10-1	-	TRBD1	TRBJ2-7	TGCGCCAGCAGTGAGGGCAGGGGGCGATCCTACGAGCAGTACTTC	CASSEGRGRSYEQYF
13	TRBV27	-	-	TRBJ2-5	TGTGCCAGCAGATTGACGGGTGCGGAGACCCAGTACTTC	CASRLTGAETQYF
15	TRBV2	-	-	TRBJ1-6	TGTGCCAGCAGGAGTCAGGGGATCGGTAATTCACCCCTCCACTTT	CASRSQGIGNSPLHF
16	TRBV5-4	few	-	TRBJ2-5	TGTGCCAGCAGCCCCGGGTCCCGGGTCAGGGGAGAGACCCAGTACTTC	CASSPGSRVRGETQYF
15	TRBV11-3	-	-	TRBJ1-3	TGTGCCAGCAACCAAGGGGGAGTGAGCGGAAACACCATATATTTT	CASNQGGVSGNTIYF
15	TRBV6-5	once	TRBD2	TRBJ2-7	TGTGCCAGCAGGGGACTAGCGGGAGCTCTATCGGAGCAGTACTTC	CASRGLAGALSEQYF
15	TRBV9	-	TRBD1	TRBJ1-5	TGTGCCAGCAGCAGAGGACAGGGAAGAAATCAGCCCCAGCATTTT	CASSRGQGRNQPQHF
16	TRBV7-2	once	TRBD2	TRBJ2-4	TGTGCCAGCAGCGCCGAACTGACTAGCGCCAAAAACATTCAGTACTTC	CASSAELTSAKNIQYF
15	TRBV5-4	few	TRBD1	TRBJ2-3	TGTGCCAGCAGCTGGGGGACAGGGGTCACAGATACGCAGTATTTT	CASSWGTGVTDTQYF
17	TRBV5-4	few	TRBD1	TRBJ1-6	TGTGCCAGCAGCTTGGGGGGATCAGGGGGCTGGTATTCACCCCTCCACTTT	CASSLGGSGGWYSPLHF
15	TRBV12-5	-	-	TRBJ2-7	TGTGCTAGTGGTTTGGGACAGGTCCCCTCCTACGAGCAGTACTTC	CASGLGQVPSYEQYF
15	TRBV7-7	-	-	TRBJ2-1	TGTGCCAGCAGCTTAGGCGGATCCCTTGACAATGAGCAGTTCTTC	CASSLGGSLDNEQFF
17	TRBV7-3	-	TRBD2	TRBJ2-1	TGTGCCAGCAGCATCCTGGGACTAGCGGGGGATTACAATGAGCAGTTCTTC	CASSILGLAGDYNEQFF
16	TRBV7-6	-	TRBD1	TRBJ1-4	TGTGCCAGCAGCCCGGGACAGGGCACAACTAATGAAAAACTGTTTTTT	CASSPGQGTTNEKLFF
16	TRBV11-2	-	TRBD1	TRBJ1-6	TGTGCCAGCAGCTCGAGTGACAGGGGACCTAATTCACCCCTCCACTTT	CASSSSDRGPNSPLHF
15	TRBV30	-	TRBD1	TRBJ2-1	TGTGCCTGGAGTGTAGGACAGGGAAAATACAATGAGCAGTTCTTC	CAWSVGQGKYNEQFF
19	TRBV3-1/TRBV3-2	once	TRBD2	TRBJ2-1	TGTGCCAGCAGCCAAGATAGGACGGGACTAGCGGGAGGGGACAATGAGCAGTTCTTC	CASSQDRTGLAGGDNEQFF
16	TRBV24-1	-	-	TRBJ2-6	TGTGCCACCAGTGACCCTAGTCGCTCTGGGGCCAACGTCCTGACTTTC	CATSDPSRSGANVLTF
14	TRBV2	-	TRBD2	TRBJ2-1	TGTGCCAGCAGTGAATGGGCGGGAGGCTATGAGCAGTTCTTC	CASSEWAGGYEQFF
17	TRBV18	-	-	TRBJ1-3	TGTGCCAGCTCACCAAGCACCGGAGACTTCTCTGGAAACACCATATATTTT	CASSPSTGDFSGNTIYF
15	TRBV6-5	-	-	TRBJ1-4	TGTGCCAGCAGTTACTCAGGCAGGGTAGGAGAAAAACTGTTTTTT	CASSYSGRVGEKLFF
14	TRBV7-6	-	-	TRBJ2-7	TGTGCCAGCAGTGGGATTCGGGGTTCCTACGAGCAGTACTTC	CASSGIRGSYEQYF
16	TRBV5-1	-	-	TRBJ2-5	TGCGCCAGCAGCTTGGCTTGGGGGCCAGACCAAGAGACCCAGTACTTC	CASSLAWGPDQETQYF
14	TRBV7-2	-	-	TRBJ2-1	TGTGCCAGCAGCCCATCGACCAGGGATGGTGAGCAGTTCTTC	CASSPSTRDGEQFF
17	TRBV15	-	-	TRBJ2-5	TGTGCCACCAGCACAACTCAGGGCGTCTCATTCCAAGAGACCCAGTACTTC	CATSTTQGVSFQETQYF
14	TRBV27	-	TRBD1	TRBJ2-7	TGTGCCAGCAGTCCCCGACAGGGGAGCCACGAGCAGTACTTC	CASSPRQGSHEQYF
14	TRBV7-9	once	-	TRBJ1-2	TGTGCCAGCAGCTTAGTGGCAGGGCACTATGGCTACACCTTC	CASSLVAGHYGYTF
13	TRBV3-1/TRBV3-2	-	-	TRBJ1-1	TGTGCCAGCAGCCTAATTCAGGGGTCTGAAGCTTTCTTT	CASSLIQGSEAFF
16	TRBV7-4	-	TRBD1	TRBJ1-4	TGTGCCAGCAGCCCACGACAGGGCGGGGTAAATGAAAAACTGTTTTTT	CASSPRQGGVNEKLFF
13	TRBV10-2	-	TRBD2	TRBJ2-7	TGCGCCAGCAGCCTAGCGGGAGCCTACGAGCAGTACTTC	CASSLAGAYEQYF